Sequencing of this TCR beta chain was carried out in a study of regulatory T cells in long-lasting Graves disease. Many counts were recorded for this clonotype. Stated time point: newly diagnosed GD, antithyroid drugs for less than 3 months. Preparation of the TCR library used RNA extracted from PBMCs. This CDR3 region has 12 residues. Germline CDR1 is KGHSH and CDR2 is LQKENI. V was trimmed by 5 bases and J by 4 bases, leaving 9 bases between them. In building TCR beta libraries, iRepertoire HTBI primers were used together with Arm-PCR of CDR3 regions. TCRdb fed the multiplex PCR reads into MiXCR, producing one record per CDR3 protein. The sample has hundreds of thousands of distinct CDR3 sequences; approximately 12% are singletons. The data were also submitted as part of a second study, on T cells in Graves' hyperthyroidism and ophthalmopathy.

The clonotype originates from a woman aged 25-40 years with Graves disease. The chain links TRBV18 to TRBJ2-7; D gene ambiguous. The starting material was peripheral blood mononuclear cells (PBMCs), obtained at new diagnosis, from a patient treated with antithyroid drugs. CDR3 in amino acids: CASSDTQYEQYF. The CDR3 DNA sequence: TGTGCCAGCTCAGACACTCAGTACGAGCAGTACTTC.